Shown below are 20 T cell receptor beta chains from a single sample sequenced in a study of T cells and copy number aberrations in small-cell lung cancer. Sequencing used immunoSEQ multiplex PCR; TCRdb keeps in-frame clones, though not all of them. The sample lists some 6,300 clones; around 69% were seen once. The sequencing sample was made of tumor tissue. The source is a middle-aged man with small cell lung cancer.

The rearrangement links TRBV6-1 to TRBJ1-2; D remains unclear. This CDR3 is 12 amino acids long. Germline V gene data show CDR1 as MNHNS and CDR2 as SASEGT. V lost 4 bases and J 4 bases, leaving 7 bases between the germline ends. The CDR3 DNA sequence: TGTGCCAGCAGTGTCAGTGTCTATGGCTACACCTTC. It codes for CASSVSVYGYTF.

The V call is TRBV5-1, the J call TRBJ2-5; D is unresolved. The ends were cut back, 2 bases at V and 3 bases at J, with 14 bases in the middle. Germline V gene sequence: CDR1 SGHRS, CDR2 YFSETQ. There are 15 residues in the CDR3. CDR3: CASSFEQAGKETQYF. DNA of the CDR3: TGCGCCAGCAGCTTCGAGCAGGCCGGCAAAGAGACCCAGTACTTC.

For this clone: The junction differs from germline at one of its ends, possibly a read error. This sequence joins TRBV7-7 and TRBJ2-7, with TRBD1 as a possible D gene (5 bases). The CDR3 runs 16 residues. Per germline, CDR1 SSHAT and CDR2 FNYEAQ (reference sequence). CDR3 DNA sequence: TGTGCTAGCAGCTTATCGCCCAGGGTTCTCGGAGACGAGCAGTACTTC. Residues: CASSLSPRVLGDEQYF.

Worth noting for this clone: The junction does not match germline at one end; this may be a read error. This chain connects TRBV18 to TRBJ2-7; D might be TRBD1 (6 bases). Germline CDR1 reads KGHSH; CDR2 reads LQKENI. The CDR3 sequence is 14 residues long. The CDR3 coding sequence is TGTGCCAGCTCACCGGGACAAACCTCCGACGAGCAGTACTTC. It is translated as CASSPGQTSDEQYF.

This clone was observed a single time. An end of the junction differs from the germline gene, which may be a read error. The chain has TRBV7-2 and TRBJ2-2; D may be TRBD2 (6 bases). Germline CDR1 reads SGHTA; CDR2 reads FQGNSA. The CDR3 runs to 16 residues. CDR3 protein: CASRPAGTSNTRELFF. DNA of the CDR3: TGTGCCAGCAGACCAGCCGGGACTTCTAACACCAGGGAGCTGTTTTTT.

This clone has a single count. CDR3 protein: CASSPLAGGPSYNEQFF. In DNA, the CDR3 is TGTGCCAGCAGCCCACTAGCGGGAGGGCCGTCCTACAATGAGCAGTTCTTC. The chain combines TRBV7-3 with TRBJ2-1, with TRBD2 matching over 13 bases. CDR1 is SGHTA and CDR2 is FQGTGA in the germline V gene. Trimming at V came to 5 bases and at J to 1 base, leaving 5 bases not matched to a gene. The CDR3 loop spans 17 amino acids.

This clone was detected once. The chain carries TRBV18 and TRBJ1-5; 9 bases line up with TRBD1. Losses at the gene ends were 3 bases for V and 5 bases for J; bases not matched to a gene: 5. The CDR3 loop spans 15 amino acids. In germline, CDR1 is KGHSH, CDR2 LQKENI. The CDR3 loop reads CASSPTGQGYQPQHF. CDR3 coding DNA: TGTGCCAGCTCACCGACGGGACAGGGATATCAGCCCCAGCATTTT.

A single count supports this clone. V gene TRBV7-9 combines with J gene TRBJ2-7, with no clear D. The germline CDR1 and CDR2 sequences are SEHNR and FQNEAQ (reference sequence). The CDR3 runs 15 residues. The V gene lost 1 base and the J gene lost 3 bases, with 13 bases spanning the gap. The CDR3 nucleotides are TGTGCCAGCAGCTTAGGTAGGGTCCCACACTACGAGCAGTACTTC. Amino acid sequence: CASSLGRVPHYEQYF.

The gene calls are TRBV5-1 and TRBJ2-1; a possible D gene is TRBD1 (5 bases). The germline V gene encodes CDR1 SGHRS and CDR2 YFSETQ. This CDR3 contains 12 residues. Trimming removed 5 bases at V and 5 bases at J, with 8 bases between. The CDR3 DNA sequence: TGCGCCAGCAGAACAGGTGACAATGAGCAGTTCTTC. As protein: CASRTGDNEQFF.

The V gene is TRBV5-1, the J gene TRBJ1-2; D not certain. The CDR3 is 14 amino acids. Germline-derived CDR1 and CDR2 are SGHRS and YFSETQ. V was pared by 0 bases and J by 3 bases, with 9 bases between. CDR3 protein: CASSLDSMYYGYTF. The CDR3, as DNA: TGCGCCAGCAGCTTGGACAGTATGTACTATGGCTACACCTTC.

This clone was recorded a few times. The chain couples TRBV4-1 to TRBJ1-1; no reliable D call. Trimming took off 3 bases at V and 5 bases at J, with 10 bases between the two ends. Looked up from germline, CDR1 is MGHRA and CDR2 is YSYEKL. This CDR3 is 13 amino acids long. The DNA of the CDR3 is TGCGCCAGCAGCCAGATGATTGGGACTGAAGCTTTCTTT. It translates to CASSQMIGTEAFF.

CDR3 amino acids: CASSLGPSESYEQYF. CDR3 in DNA: TGTGCCAGCAGCTTAGGCCCTAGCGAATCCTACGAGCAGTACTTC. The chain employs TRBV7-2 and TRBJ2-7; D is perhaps TRBD2 (6 bases). Trimming shortened V by 1 base and J by 1 base, and 11 bases separated the two germline ends. CDR1 and CDR2 (germline): SGHTA, FQGNSA. CDR3 size: 15 residues.

CDR3 DNA sequence: TGTGCCAGCAGCGTAGCTGAAACAGGGGCTGAGCAGTTCTTC. It encodes CASSVAETGAEQFF. The V and J genes are TRBV9 and TRBJ2-1, with 7 bases aligning to TRBD1. J lost 9 bases, V lost 0 bases, and 6 bases had no gene match. The germline CDR1 and CDR2 sequences are SGDLS and YYNGEE. The CDR3 loop spans 14 amino acids.

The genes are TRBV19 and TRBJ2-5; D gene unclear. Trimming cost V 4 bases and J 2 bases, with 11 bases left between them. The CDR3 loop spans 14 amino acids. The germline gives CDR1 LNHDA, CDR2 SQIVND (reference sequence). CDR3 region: CASSSLNEQETQYF. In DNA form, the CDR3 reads TGTGCCAGTAGTAGCCTCAATGAACAAGAGACCCAGTACTTC.

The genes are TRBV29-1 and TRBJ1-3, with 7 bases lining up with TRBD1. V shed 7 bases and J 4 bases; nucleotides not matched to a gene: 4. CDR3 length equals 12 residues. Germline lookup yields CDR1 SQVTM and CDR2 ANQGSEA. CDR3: CSATGVGNTIYF. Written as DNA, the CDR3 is TGCAGCGCCACAGGGGTGGGAAACACCATATATTTT.

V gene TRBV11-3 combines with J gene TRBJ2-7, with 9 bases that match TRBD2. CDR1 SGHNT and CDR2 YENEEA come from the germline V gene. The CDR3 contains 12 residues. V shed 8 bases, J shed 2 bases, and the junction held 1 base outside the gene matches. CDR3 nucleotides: TGTGCCAGCGGGACTAGCCCCTACGAGCAGTACTTC. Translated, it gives CASGTSPYEQYF.

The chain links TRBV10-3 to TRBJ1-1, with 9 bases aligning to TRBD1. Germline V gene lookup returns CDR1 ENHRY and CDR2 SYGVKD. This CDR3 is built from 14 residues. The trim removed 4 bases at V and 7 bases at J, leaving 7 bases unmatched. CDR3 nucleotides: TGTGCCATCAGTGTTGGACAGGGGTGGAATGAAGCTTTCTTT. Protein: CAISVGQGWNEAFF.

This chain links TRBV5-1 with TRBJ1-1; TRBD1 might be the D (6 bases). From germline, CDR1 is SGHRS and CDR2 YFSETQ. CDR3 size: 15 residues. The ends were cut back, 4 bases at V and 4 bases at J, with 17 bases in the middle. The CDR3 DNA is TGCGCCAGCAGCGAAATACAGGGTAGAGGCACTGAAGCTTTCTTT. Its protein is CASSEIQGRGTEAFF.

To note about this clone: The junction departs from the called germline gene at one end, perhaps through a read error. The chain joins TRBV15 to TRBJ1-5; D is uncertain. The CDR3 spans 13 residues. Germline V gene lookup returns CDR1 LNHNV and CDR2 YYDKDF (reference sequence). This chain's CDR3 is CATSRTSTQPQHF. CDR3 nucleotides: TGTGCCACCAGCAGAACTAGCACTCAGCCCCAGCATTTT.

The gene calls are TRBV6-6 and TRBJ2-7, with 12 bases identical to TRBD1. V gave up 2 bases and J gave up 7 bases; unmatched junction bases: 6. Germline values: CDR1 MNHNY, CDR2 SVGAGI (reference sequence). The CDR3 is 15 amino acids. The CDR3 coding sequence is TGTGCCAGCAGTTACCAGGGACAGGGGGCGGAAGAGCAGTACTTC. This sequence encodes CASSYQGQGAEEQYF.